This T cell receptor (beta chain) is drawn from a study of CXCR3-negative and CXCR3-positive naive CD8 T cells. It was by 5' RACE with UMI labels that the TRB cDNA libraries were prepared. TCRdb reprocessed the 5' RACE reads and stores each CDR3 protein as one record, lacking DNA. In total, the table holds 70,000 to 95,000 distinct CDR3 sequences. The origin of this receptor is a human donor in good health. Some clones in this sample may be carry-over from other donors' samples. Material for sequencing was naive CXCR3- CD8+ T cells from blood. Subset of the sample: CD45RO-CCR7+CD27+CD95- naive CD8+ T cells lacking CXCR3 (TNR3-).

The CDR3 sequence is CASSPMVSKANYGYTF. V and J are TRBV4-1 and TRBJ1-2. From germline, CDR1 is MGHRA and CDR2 YSYEKL. The CDR3 runs to 16 residues.